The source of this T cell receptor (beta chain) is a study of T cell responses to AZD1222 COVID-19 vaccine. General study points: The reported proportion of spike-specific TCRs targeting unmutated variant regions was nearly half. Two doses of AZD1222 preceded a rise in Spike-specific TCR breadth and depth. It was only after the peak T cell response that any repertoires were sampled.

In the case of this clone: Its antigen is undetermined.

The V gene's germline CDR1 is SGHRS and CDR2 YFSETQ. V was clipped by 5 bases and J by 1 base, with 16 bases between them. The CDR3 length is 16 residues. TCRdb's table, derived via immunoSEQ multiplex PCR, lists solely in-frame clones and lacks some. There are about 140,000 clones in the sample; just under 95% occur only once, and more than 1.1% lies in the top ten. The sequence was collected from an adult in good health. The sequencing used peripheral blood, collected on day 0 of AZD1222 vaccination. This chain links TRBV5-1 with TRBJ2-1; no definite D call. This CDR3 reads CASRVVNDGSYNEQFF. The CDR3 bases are TGCGCCAGCAGGGTCGTTAATGATGGGTCCTACAATGAGCAGTTCTTC. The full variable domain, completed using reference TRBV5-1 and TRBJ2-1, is KAGVTQTPRYLIKTRGQQVTLSCSPISGHRSVSWYQQTPGQGLQFLFEYFSETQRNKGNFPGRFSGRQFSNSRSEMNVSTLELGDSALYLCASRVVNDGSYNEQFFGPGTRLTVL.